Below are 19 T cell receptor beta chains sequenced from a single sample in a study of T cells in localized non-small cell lung cancer. Data came from immunoSEQ multiplex PCR; TCRdb stores just in-frame clones and leaves some out. The sample has about 40,000 clones, 80% to 85% seen once. Sequenced here: peripheral blood mononuclear cells, sampled before any cancer treatment. These receptor sequences come from a male donor at least 60 years old with stage II lung adenocarcinoma.

This clone has only a few counts. The genes are TRBV5-6 and TRBJ1-2, with no clear D. The germline V gene has CDR1 SGHDT and CDR2 YYEEEE. This CDR3 comprises 13 residues. V was pared by 0 bases and J by 4 bases, with 7 bases between. CDR3 nucleotides: TGTGCCAGCAGCTTGGAGGCGATCTATGGCTACACCTTC. Protein: CASSLEAIYGYTF.

The chain couples TRBV5-4 to TRBJ2-6, with D perhaps matching TRBD2 (5 bases). CDR1 and CDR2 from the germline V gene are SGHNT and YYREEE (reference sequence). The V end was cut by 2 bases, the J end by 1 base, with 13 bases between. This CDR3 comprises 17 residues. The CDR3 coding sequence is TGTGCCAGCAGCTTTGGGGTTACGGGATCTGGGGCCAACGTCCTGACTTTC. This translates into CASSFGVTGSGANVLTF. The whole variable domain, remainder taken from reference TRBV5-4 and TRBJ2-6, is ETGVTQSPTHLIKTRGQQVTLRCSSQSGHNTVSWYQQALGQGPQFIFQYYREEENGRGNFPPRFSGLQFPNYSSELNVNALELDDSALYLCASSFGVTGSGANVLTFGAGSRLTVL.

The V call is TRBV4-3, the J call TRBJ2-7; TRBD2 might be the D (7 bases). The CDR3 consists of 14 residues. Deletions cut 0 bases from V and 7 bases from J, with 13 bases between. Germline assignment: CDR1 LGHNA and CDR2 YSLEER. CDR3 nucleotides: TGCGCCAGCAGCCAAGAGGGGGCCGGGGGGGAGCAGTACTTC. Translating it yields CASSQEGAGGEQYF.

The genes are TRBV10-3 and TRBJ2-3, with unresolved D. The germline V gene encodes CDR1 ENHRY and CDR2 SYGVKD. The V end lost 0 bases, the J end lost 6 bases, and 4 bases lay between the germline ends. The CDR3 length is 12 residues. CDR3 DNA: TGTGCCATCAGTGAGTCGGAGGATACGCAGTATTTT. Translated: CAISESEDTQYF.

This chain joins TRBV5-1 and TRBJ2-1; 11 bases align to TRBD2. The junction had 3 bases not matched to a gene; V was cut back by 4 bases and J by 6 bases. The V gene's germline CDR1 is SGHRS and CDR2 YFSETQ. The CDR3 runs 14 residues. The CDR3 sequence: CASSVLAGANEQFF. The CDR3, as DNA: TGCGCCAGCAGCGTACTAGCGGGGGCCAATGAGCAGTTCTTC. The full variable domain, with the rest looked up from reference TRBV5-1 and TRBJ2-1, is KAGVTQTPRYLIKTRGQQVTLSCSPISGHRSVSWYQQTPGQGLQFLFEYFSETQRNKGNFPGRFSGRQFSNSRSEMNVSTLELGDSALYLCASSVLAGANEQFFGPGTRLTVL.

The gene calls are TRBV6-5 and TRBJ1-1; D is uncertain. The CDR3 totals 12 residues. Germline V gene lookup returns CDR1 MNHEY and CDR2 SVGAGI. The V and J ends lost 8 bases and 0 bases respectively, with 7 bases between them. CDR3 nucleotide sequence: TGTGCCAGCTACCAGTTGAACACTGAAGCTTTCTTT. This translates into CASYQLNTEAFF.

In DNA form, the CDR3 reads TGCGCCAGCTCCCCCCCGGACAGGGGGCAAGAGACCCAGTACTTC. Translating it yields CASSPPDRGQETQYF. The chain links TRBV4-1 to TRBJ2-5; 10 nucleotides match TRBD1. Germline CDR1 reads MGHRA; CDR2 reads YSYEKL. J was trimmed by 2 bases and V by 8 bases; bases with no gene match: 8. The length of the CDR3 is 15 residues.

In this sample, this clone turned up a few times. The V call is TRBV5-5, the J call TRBJ1-1; D is unclear. V lost 1 base and J 0 bases, leaving 7 bases between the germline ends. Looked up from germline, CDR1 is SGHKS and CDR2 is YYEKEE (reference sequence). CDR3 length: 14 amino acids. In nucleotides, the CDR3 is TGTGCCAGCAGCTTGTATCAGATGAACACTGAAGCTTTCTTT. This sequence encodes CASSLYQMNTEAFF.

The chain has TRBV5-7 and TRBJ2-3, with D possibly matching TRBD1 (6 bases). TRBV5-7 is placed among ORFs of uncertain function. The CDR3 has 17 residues. V lost 0 bases to trimming and J lost 0 bases, with 14 bases between them. CDR3 sequence: CASSLDRARPSTDTQYF. The CDR3 DNA is TGTGCCAGCAGCTTGGACAGGGCACGTCCTAGCACAGATACGCAGTATTTT.

Here the CDR3 reads CASSPEYDRGYQPQHF. The CDR3, as DNA: TGTGCCAGTAGCCCCGAATACGACAGGGGTTATCAGCCCCAGCATTTT. The gene calls are TRBV19 and TRBJ1-5; 8 bases map to TRBD1. Germline V gives CDR1 LNHDA, CDR2 SQIVND (reference sequence). J lost 5 bases, V lost 6 bases, and 12 bases had no gene match. The CDR3 loop spans 16 amino acids.

The rearrangement links TRBV19 to TRBJ1-4; no firm D call. V was cut by 5 bases and J by 2 bases, with 15 bases left in between. The CDR3 is made up of 16 amino acids. Germline assignment: CDR1 LNHDA and CDR2 SQIVND (reference sequence). The DNA of the CDR3 is TGTGCCAGTAGTGCGGGGAAAGGGTCGACTAATGAAAAACTGTTTTTT. Amino acids: CASSAGKGSTNEKLFF.

This clone was detected once. V gene TRBV9 combines with J gene TRBJ1-2; 12 bases map to TRBD1. CDR1 is SGDLS and CDR2 is YYNGEE in the germline V gene. V shed 0 bases and J 8 bases; nucleotides not matched to a gene: 11. The CDR3 is made up of 17 amino acids. In DNA form, the CDR3 reads TGTGCCAGCAGCGTAGATAGCGTGGGACAGGGGGCGCGGGGCTACACCTTC. Residues: CASSVDSVGQGARGYTF.

The CDR3 DNA sequence: TGCGCCAGCAGCTTGCTGGGTCCCTCCTACGAGCAGTACTTC. Translating it yields CASSLLGPSYEQYF. The chain employs TRBV5-1 and TRBJ2-7; D ambiguous. Trimming stripped 1 base from V and 0 bases from J, with 8 bases between. This CDR3 is 14 amino acids long. Germline V gives CDR1 SGHRS, CDR2 YFSETQ.

The chain joins TRBV4-1 to TRBJ1-2; possibly TRBD1 for D (6 bases). Trimming removed 3 bases from V and 8 bases from J, with 13 bases in between. Germline CDR1 and CDR2: MGHRA and YSYEKL. The CDR3 covers 13 residues. CDR3 nucleotide sequence: TGCGCCAGCAGCCATCGCGAAGGGGGGGGCTACACCTTC. It translates to CASSHREGGGYTF.

The rearrangement joins TRBV6-5 to TRBJ2-7, with 8 bases identical to TRBD2. Germline values: CDR1 MNHEY, CDR2 SVGAGI. The CDR3 contains 15 residues. Trimming at V came to 6 bases and at J to 2 bases, leaving 9 bases not matched to a gene. The CDR3 DNA reads TGTGCCAGCAGCGAAACTAGCGGACCCCCCTACGAGCAGTACTTC. Translating gives CASSETSGPPYEQYF.

The rearrangement uses TRBV25-1 and TRBJ2-7, with D perhaps assigned TRBD1 or TRBD2 (5 bases each). With 5 bases removed from V and 7 bases from J, the gap between germline ends came to 21 bases. CDR1 and CDR2 (germline): MGHDK, SYGVNS. This CDR3 has 15 amino acids. DNA for the CDR3: TGTGCCAGCAGTTCCTATCAGGGACCGAACTTTGAGCAGTACTTC. Amino acid sequence: CASSSYQGPNFEQYF.

The CDR3 DNA reads TGTGCCAGCAGCCAATGGACGGGGGGCACTGAAGCTTTCTTT. Its protein is CASSQWTGGTEAFF. The V and J genes are TRBV5-6 and TRBJ1-1, with D perhaps TRBD1 (5 bases). Germline lookup yields CDR1 SGHDT and CDR2 YYEEEE. The CDR3 sequence is 14 residues long. The germline V and J ends were trimmed by 4 bases and 4 bases, with 14 bases remaining between them.

This chain links TRBV27 with TRBJ2-7, with D unclear. The CDR3 spans 14 residues. Germline CDR1 is MNHEY and CDR2 is SMNVEV (reference sequence). Deletions cut 6 bases from V and 0 bases from J, with 12 bases between. This CDR3 is CASSQVRNSYEQYF. The CDR3 DNA is TGTGCCAGCAGCCAGGTTCGGAACTCCTACGAGCAGTACTTC.

This chain joins TRBV7-2 and TRBJ2-3; D gene ambiguous. Per the germline V gene, CDR1 is SGHTA and CDR2 is FQGNSA. The CDR3 is 14 residues long. V lost 4 bases to trimming and J lost 0 bases, with 8 bases between them. CDR3 DNA sequence: TGTGCCAGCAGCTCCGGCGGTAGCACAGATACGCAGTATTTT. It yields the protein CASSSGGSTDTQYF.